This T cell receptor (beta chain) comes out of a study of cytomegalovirus exposure and HLA in healthy donors. Findings of the study overall: It was confirmed in vitro that a few of the CMV-associated chains were specific for CMV antigens.

Details on this clone: Antigen: not known.

PCR amplification relied on 60 Vbeta primers (plus 13 Jbeta primers). Using immunoSEQ multiplex PCR, the repertoire was profiled, and TCRdb retains in-frame clones only, with some absent. The table records about 140,000 clones, less than 90% of them present only once. Material for sequencing was PBMCs. The receptor was derived from a man between 35 and 55 years old in good health and CMV-seronegative.

The DNA of the CDR3 is TGTGCCAGCTCGCTGGGACAGGGGTTCACTGAAGCTTTCTTT. It specifies CASSLGQGFTEAFF. This rearrangement joins TRBV18 to TRBJ1-1, with 10 bases that match TRBD1. Unmatched junction bases numbered 5, after V lost 6 bases and J lost 4 bases. CDR3 length equals 14 residues. Germline loops: CDR1 KGHSH, CDR2 LQKENI.